This passage covers 18 T cell receptor beta chains from one sample sequenced in a study of somatic mutations in cytotoxic T cells in rheumatoid arthritis (TCRdb year 2017). Preparation of the library involved the immunoSEQ multiplex PCR assay. TCRdb took this table from immuneACCESS and kept in-frame rearrangements with V and J called. Such tables lack part of the clones; where checked against another copy, unresolved V genes explain under half of the gap, and the rest is unexplained. This sample gives roughly 13,000 clones in total; approximately 84% of them show up just once. The ten biggest clones cover under 8% of the sample. The sequenced sample was CD8+ T cells sorted from blood. The receptors were sampled from an adult with rheumatoid arthritis.

The chain links TRBV7-9 to TRBJ2-1; possible D gene TRBD2, 5 bases. The germline gives CDR1 SEHNR, CDR2 FQNEAQ (reference sequence). The CDR3 extends over 16 amino acids. V gave up 5 bases and J gave up 4 bases, with 18 bases separating them. CDR3 sequence: CASSPLRGWAYNEQFF. CDR3 DNA: TGTGCCAGCAGCCCCTTGAGAGGGTGGGCTTACAATGAGCAGTTCTTC.

This chain uses TRBV6-1 with TRBJ1-5; no clear D. CDR3 length: 14 amino acids. V was cut by 8 bases and J by 1 base, with 12 bases left in between. Germline CDR1 MNHNS, CDR2 SASEGT. CDR3 loop: CASLGRTSNQPQHF. In DNA form, the CDR3 reads TGTGCCAGCCTGGGGAGGACGAGCAATCAGCCCCAGCATTTT.

V and J are TRBV4-1 and TRBJ1-1; unclear D gene. V gave up 0 bases and J gave up 7 bases, with 15 bases separating them. This CDR3 is built from 15 residues. Per germline, CDR1 MGHRA and CDR2 YSYEKL. CDR3 protein: CASSQDPQGLGEAFF. The CDR3 DNA reads TGCGCCAGCAGCCAAGATCCGCAAGGGCTGGGTGAAGCTTTCTTT.

The chain is built from TRBV5-1 and TRBJ1-4; TRBD1 might be the D (6 bases). This CDR3 has 15 residues. Germline V gene lookup returns CDR1 SGHRS and CDR2 YFSETQ. Trimming cost V 4 bases and J 3 bases, with 13 bases left between them. The CDR3 region is CASSALQGPNEKLFF. CDR3 coding DNA: TGCGCCAGCAGCGCATTACAGGGTCCTAATGAAAAACTGTTTTTT.

The chain uses TRBV2 and TRBJ1-1; D unresolved. With 7 bases removed from V and 3 bases from J, the gap between germline ends came to 9 bases. Germline V CDR1 and CDR2: SNHLY, FYNNEI. CDR3 length: 12 amino acids. The CDR3 coding sequence is TGTGCCAGCACCGAGGATTACACTGAAGCTTTCTTT. This translates into CASTEDYTEAFF.

This clone is a singleton in its sample. The chain uses TRBV28 and TRBJ2-7; a possible D gene is TRBD1 (6 bases). The CDR3 consists of 14 residues. Germline CDR1 is MDHEN and CDR2 is SYDVKM. Trimming took 7 bases from V and 3 from J, leaving 16 bases between them. For the CDR3, the DNA is TGTGCCAGCACCGATTACAGGGTGCACTACGAGCAGTACTTC. This translates into CASTDYRVHYEQYF.

The chain links TRBV2 to TRBJ1-3; D is ambiguous. This CDR3 contains 11 residues. V was trimmed by 9 bases and J by 0 bases, leaving 3 bases between them. The germline CDR1 and CDR2 sequences are SNHLY and FYNNEI. CDR3: CARSSGNTIYF. In DNA form, the CDR3 reads TGTGCCAGGAGCTCTGGAAACACCATATATTTT.

The chain links TRBV5-1 to TRBJ2-2; 9 bases are shared with TRBD2. The ends lost 0 bases at V and 4 bases at J; junction bases unmatched: 10. CDR3 length: 18 amino acids. The germline gives CDR1 SGHRS, CDR2 YFSETQ. This CDR3 is CASSLEGSGSRGTGELFF. In DNA form, the CDR3 reads TGCGCCAGCAGCTTGGAAGGTAGCGGGAGCCGTGGCACCGGGGAGCTGTTTTTT. Variable domain in full (rest from reference TRBV5-1 and TRBJ2-2): KAGVTQTPRYLIKTRGQQVTLSCSPISGHRSVSWYQQTPGQGLQFLFEYFSETQRNKGNFPGRFSGRQFSNSRSEMNVSTLELGDSALYLCASSLEGSGSRGTGELFFGEGSRLTVL.

The table lists this clone with a few counts. The rearrangement joins TRBV2 to TRBJ2-2, with 7 bases that match TRBD1. The CDR3 spans 13 residues. V gave up 5 bases and J gave up 6 bases; unmatched junction bases: 3. Per the germline V gene, CDR1 is SNHLY and CDR2 is FYNNEI. CDR3 nucleotides: TGTGCCAGCAGTCTACAGGGGTCCGGGGAGCTGTTTTTT. Amino acids: CASSLQGSGELFF. Based on the CDR3 plus reference TRBV2 and TRBJ2-2, the full variable domain is EPEVTQTPSHQVTQMGQEVILRCVPISNHLYFYWYRQILGQKVEFLVSFYNNEISEKSEIFDDQFSVERPDGSNFTLKIRSTKLEDSAMYFCASSLQGSGELFFGEGSRLTVL.

The genes are TRBV30 and TRBJ2-1; the D is unclear. The V and J ends lost 5 bases and 6 bases respectively, with 8 bases between them. This CDR3 has 11 amino acids. Germline V gene lookup returns CDR1 GTSNPN and CDR2 SVGIG (reference sequence). As DNA, the CDR3 is TGTGCCTGGCATACCACCAATGAGCAGTTCTTC. It specifies CAWHTTNEQFF.

This clone was seen more than once but under ten times. V gene TRBV20-1 combines with J gene TRBJ1-2; D remains unclear. Germline V gene lookup returns CDR1 DFQATT and CDR2 SNEGSKA (reference sequence). CDR3 length: 11 residues. V lost 4 bases, J lost 4 bases, and 7 bases lay in between. Here the CDR3 reads CSAMASYGYTF. In DNA, the CDR3 is TGCAGTGCTATGGCCAGCTATGGCTACACCTTC.

This chain joins TRBV5-6 and TRBJ2-7; 9 nucleotides line up with TRBD2. V was clipped by 1 base and J by 7 bases; unmatched bases: 9. Germline values: CDR1 SGHDT, CDR2 YYEEEE. This CDR3 comprises 15 residues. In nucleotides, the CDR3 is TGTGCCAGCAGCTTGCCGGGGCTAGCGGGAAAAGAGCAGTACTTC. Its translation is CASSLPGLAGKEQYF.

This sequence joins TRBV5-4 and TRBJ2-6, with D maybe TRBD1 (6 bases). With 3 bases removed from V and 0 bases from J, the gap between germline ends came to 19 bases. Germline values: CDR1 SGHNT, CDR2 YYREEE (reference sequence). This CDR3 has 19 amino acids. The CDR3 region is CASSWAQGPRPSGANVLTF. As DNA, the CDR3 is TGTGCCAGCAGCTGGGCTCAGGGGCCACGACCCTCTGGGGCCAACGTCCTGACTTTC.

The V call is TRBV5-6, the J call TRBJ2-1; the D is unclear. The germline V gene encodes CDR1 SGHDT and CDR2 YYEEEE. The CDR3 runs to 13 residues. The V end was cut by 0 bases, the J end by 3 bases, with 4 bases between. CDR3 amino acids: CASSLASYNEQFF. As DNA, the CDR3 is TGTGCCAGCAGCTTGGCCAGCTACAATGAGCAGTTCTTC.

This rearrangement joins TRBV9 to TRBJ1-2; D call uncertain. The CDR3 spans 13 residues. The germline V and J ends were trimmed by 4 bases and 1 base, with 8 bases remaining between them. CDR1 is SGDLS, CDR2 YYNGEE, per germline. CDR3 bases: TGTGCCAGCAGCCCAGCGGATAACTATGGCTACACCTTC. Its translation is CASSPADNYGYTF.

The J gene is TRBJ1-2, the V gene TRBV13; D remains unclear. This CDR3 spans 15 amino acids. V lost 4 bases and J lost 3, with 15 bases in between. Germline V CDR1 and CDR2: PRHDT, FYEKMQ (reference sequence). This CDR3 is CASSSMPESYYGYTF. The CDR3 DNA follows: TGTGCCAGCAGCTCCATGCCCGAAAGCTACTATGGCTACACCTTC.

This chain connects TRBV6-1 to TRBJ1-3; no reliable D call. The CDR3 has 14 amino acids. Per germline, CDR1 MNHNS and CDR2 SASEGT. With 4 bases removed from V and 1 base from J, the gap between germline ends came to 8 bases. In DNA form, the CDR3 reads TGTGCCAGCAGTGTCCTAGGTTCTGGAAACACCATATATTTT. It codes for CASSVLGSGNTIYF.

This rearrangement joins TRBV9 to TRBJ1-2; 7 nucleotides match TRBD1. Germline V lookup: CDR1 SGDLS, CDR2 YYNGEE. The CDR3 has 14 residues. Losses at the gene ends were 4 bases for V and 5 bases for J; bases not matched to a gene: 8. In DNA form, the CDR3 reads TGTGCCAGCAGCTCGTCAGGGGGGGAATATGGCTACACCTTC. This codes for CASSSSGGEYGYTF. Drawing the rest from reference TRBV9 and TRBJ1-2, the complete variable domain is DSGVTQTPKHLITATGQRVTLRCSPRSGDLSVYWYQQSLDQGLQFLIQYYNGEERAKGNILERFSAQQFPDLHSELNLSSLELGDSALYFCASSSSGGEYGYTFGSGTRLTVV.